The clone carrying this TCR beta chain has only a few counts. Its matching antigen is unknown. This specimen comes from a study of post-analysis software for immune sequencing data. Study-level points and caveats: Samples prepared in the same batch strongly co-clustered by F measure. Significantly lower normalized Chao1 diversity was seen in multiple sclerosis patients than in controls. Roughly five TRBV segments appeared more often in patients than in controls, and TRBV5-6, TRBV5-1 and TRBV20-1 were among these.

This CDR3 has 11 amino acids. Germline CDR1 and CDR2: MNHNY and SVGAGI (reference sequence). Trimming removed 5 bases at V and 5 bases at J, with 5 bases between. TCR beta libraries were prepared from cDNA with unique molecular identifiers. TCRdb passed the PCR reads through MiXCR, listing each CDR3 protein once. The sample consists of roughly 600,000 distinct CDR3 sequences, 44% of them appearing once. The gene calls are TRBV6-6 and TRBJ2-3, with D possibly being TRBD2 (5 bases). The sample comprised blood. This clonotype was sampled from a girl under 18 with multiple sclerosis. CDR3 nucleotides: TGTGCCAGCAGTGAGGGAGATACGCAGTATTTT. Its translation is CASSEGDTQYF.